The present T cell receptor beta chain was sequenced within a study of T cell changes during pregnancy in multiple sclerosis. Assay: immunoSEQ multiplex PCR; the TCRdb copy retains only in-frame clones and omits some. The sample shows fewer than 70,000 clones, 87% of them seen only once. CDR3 length: 15 amino acids. Germline CDR1 is SEHNR and CDR2 is FQNEAQ (reference sequence). Trimming removed 6 bases from V and 11 bases from J, with 23 bases in between. V and J are TRBV7-9 and TRBJ1-5, with D tentatively TRBD1 (5 bases). The source of this sequence is a human donor whose cells served as feeder cells for cultures in a pregnancy study. Sequencing used peripheral blood from another person, used as feeder cells. For the CDR3, the DNA is TGTGCCAGCAGTCATATCCAGGAGGCGATGGGGGCCCAGCATTTT. This codes for CASSHIQEAMGAQHF. The full variable domain, completed using reference TRBV7-9 and TRBJ1-5, is DTGVSQNPRHKITKRGQNVTFRCDPISEHNRLYWYRQTLGQGPEFLTYFQNEAQLEKSRLLSDRFSAERPKGSFSTLEIQRTEQGDSAMYLCASSHIQEAMGAQHFGDGTRLSIL.